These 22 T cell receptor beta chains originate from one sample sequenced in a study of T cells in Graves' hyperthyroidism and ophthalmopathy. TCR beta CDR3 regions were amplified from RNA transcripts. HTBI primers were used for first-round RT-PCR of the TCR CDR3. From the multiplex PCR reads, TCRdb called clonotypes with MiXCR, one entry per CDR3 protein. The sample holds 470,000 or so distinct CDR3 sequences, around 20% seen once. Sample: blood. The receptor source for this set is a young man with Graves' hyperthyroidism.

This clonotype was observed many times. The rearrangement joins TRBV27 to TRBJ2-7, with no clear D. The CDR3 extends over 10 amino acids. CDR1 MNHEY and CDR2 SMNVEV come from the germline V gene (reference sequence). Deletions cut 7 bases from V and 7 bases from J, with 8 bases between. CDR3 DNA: TGTGCCAGCACCGCCGGGGAGCAGTACTTC. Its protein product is CASTAGEQYF.

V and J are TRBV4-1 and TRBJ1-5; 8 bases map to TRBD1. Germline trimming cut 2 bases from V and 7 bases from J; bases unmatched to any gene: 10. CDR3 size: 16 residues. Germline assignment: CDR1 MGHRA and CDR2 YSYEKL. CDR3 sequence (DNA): TGCGCCAGCAGCCAAACATTAGGTGACAGGGGACAGCCCCAGCATTTT. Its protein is CASSQTLGDRGQPQHF.

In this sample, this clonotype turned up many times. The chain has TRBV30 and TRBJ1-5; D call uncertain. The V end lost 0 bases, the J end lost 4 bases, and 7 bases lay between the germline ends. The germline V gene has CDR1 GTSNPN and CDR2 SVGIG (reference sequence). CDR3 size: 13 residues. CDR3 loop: CAWSVDRNQPQHF. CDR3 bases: TGTGCCTGGAGTGTAGATAGGAATCAGCCCCAGCATTTT. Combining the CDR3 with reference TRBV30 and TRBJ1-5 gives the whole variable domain SQTIHQWPATLVQPVGSPLSLECTVEGTSNPNLYWYRQAAGRGLQLLFYSVGIGQISSEVPQNLSASRPQDRQFILSSKKLLLSDSGFYLCAWSVDRNQPQHFGDGTRLSIL.

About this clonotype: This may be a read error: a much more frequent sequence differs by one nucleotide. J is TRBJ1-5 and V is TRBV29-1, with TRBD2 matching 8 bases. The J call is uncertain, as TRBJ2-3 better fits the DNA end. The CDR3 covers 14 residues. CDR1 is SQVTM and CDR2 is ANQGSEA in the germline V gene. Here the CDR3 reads CSVPAGASNQPQYF. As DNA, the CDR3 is TGCAGCGTCCCAGCGGGGGCGAGCAATCAGCCCCAGTATTTT.

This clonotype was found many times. CDR3 nucleotide sequence: TGTGCCAGCAGCCAAAGCAAGACTGAAGCTTTCTTT. Translated, it gives CASSQSKTEAFF. The rearrangement links TRBV3-1 to TRBJ1-1; D gene ambiguous. The CDR3 loop spans 12 amino acids. The germline V gene has CDR1 LGHDT and CDR2 YNNKEL (reference sequence). Trimming removed 2 bases at V and 5 bases at J, with 6 bases between.

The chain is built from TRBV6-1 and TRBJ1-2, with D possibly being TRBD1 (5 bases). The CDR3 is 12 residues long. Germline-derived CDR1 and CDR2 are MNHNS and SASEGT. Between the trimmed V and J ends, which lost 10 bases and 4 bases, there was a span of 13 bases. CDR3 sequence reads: CANGDFSYGYTF. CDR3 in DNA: TGTGCCAACGGGGACTTTAGCTATGGCTACACCTTC.

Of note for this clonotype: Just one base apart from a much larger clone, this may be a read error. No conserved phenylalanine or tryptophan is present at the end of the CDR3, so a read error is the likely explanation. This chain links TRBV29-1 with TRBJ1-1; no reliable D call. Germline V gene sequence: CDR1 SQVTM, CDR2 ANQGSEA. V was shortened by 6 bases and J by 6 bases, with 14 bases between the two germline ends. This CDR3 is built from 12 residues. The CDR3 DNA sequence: TGCAGCGTGGAGGGCCTGGTCGCTGAAGCTTTCTCT. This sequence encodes CSVEGLVAEAFS.

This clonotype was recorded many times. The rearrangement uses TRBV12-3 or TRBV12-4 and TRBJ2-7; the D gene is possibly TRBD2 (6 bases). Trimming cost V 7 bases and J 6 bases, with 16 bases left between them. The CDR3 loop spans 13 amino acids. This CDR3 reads CASTLGLRGEQYF. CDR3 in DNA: TGTGCCAGCACCCTCGGGTTGCGGGGCGAGCAGTACTTC.

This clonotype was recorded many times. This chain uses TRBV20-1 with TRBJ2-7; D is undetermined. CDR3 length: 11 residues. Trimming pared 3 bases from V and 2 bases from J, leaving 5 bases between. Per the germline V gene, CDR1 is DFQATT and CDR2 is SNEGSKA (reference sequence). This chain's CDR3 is CSASEPYEQYF. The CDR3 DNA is TGCAGTGCTAGTGAACCCTACGAGCAGTACTTC.

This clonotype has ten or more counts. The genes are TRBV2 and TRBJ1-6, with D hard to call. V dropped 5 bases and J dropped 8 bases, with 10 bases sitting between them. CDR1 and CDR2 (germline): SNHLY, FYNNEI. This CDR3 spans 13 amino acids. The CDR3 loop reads CASSLPLDSPLHF. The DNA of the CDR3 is TGTGCCAGCAGTCTCCCGTTGGATTCACCCCTCCACTTT.

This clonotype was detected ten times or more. CDR3 sequence (DNA): TGTGCCAGCAGCAGTCAGGGGGCGGCTGGAAACACCATATATTTT. Its translation is CASSSQGAAGNTIYF. V and J are TRBV11-2 and TRBJ1-3; TRBD1 aligns across 8 bases. The CDR3 is made up of 15 amino acids. Germline trimming cut 5 bases from V and 2 bases from J; bases unmatched to any gene: 5. Germline-derived CDR1 and CDR2 are SGHAT and FQNNGV.

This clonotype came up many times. CDR3 sequence reads: CASSFDRGPAFF. In DNA form, the CDR3 reads TGTGCCAGCAGTTTCGACAGGGGACCAGCTTTCTTT. This chain uses TRBV12-3 or TRBV12-4 with TRBJ1-1, with TRBD1 matching over 8 bases. The CDR3 totals 12 residues. V lost 3 bases and J lost 10; bases outside the gene matches: 4.

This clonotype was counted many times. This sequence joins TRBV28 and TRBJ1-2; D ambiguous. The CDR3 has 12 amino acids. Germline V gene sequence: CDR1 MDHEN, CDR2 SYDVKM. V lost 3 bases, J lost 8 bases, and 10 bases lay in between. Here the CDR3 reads CASSFVGKGYTF. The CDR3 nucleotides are TGTGCCAGCAGTTTTGTAGGGAAGGGCTACACCTTC.

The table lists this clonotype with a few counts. As DNA, the CDR3 is TGTGCCAGTAGGCCCGGGACAGGGTCCGCCTACGAGCAGTACTTC. Protein sequence: CASRPGTGSAYEQYF. This rearrangement joins TRBV19 to TRBJ2-7, with 9 bases aligning to TRBD1. Germline V CDR1 and CDR2: LNHDA, SQIVND (reference sequence). V was clipped by 6 bases and J by 2 bases; unmatched bases: 8. There are 15 residues in the CDR3.

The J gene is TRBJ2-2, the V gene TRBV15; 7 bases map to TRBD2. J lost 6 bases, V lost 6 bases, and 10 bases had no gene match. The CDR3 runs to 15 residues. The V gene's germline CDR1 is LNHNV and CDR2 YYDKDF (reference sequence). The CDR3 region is CATSVKGGFAGELFF. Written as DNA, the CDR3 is TGTGCCACCAGTGTTAAGGGAGGGTTCGCCGGGGAGCTGTTTTTT.

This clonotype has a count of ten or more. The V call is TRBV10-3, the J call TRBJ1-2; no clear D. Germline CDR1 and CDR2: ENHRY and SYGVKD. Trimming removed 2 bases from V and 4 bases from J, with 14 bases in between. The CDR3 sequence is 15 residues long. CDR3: CAISEQDKAGYGYTF. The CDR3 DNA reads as TGTGCCATCAGTGAGCAAGACAAGGCCGGCTATGGCTACACCTTC.

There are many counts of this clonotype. CDR3 residues: CASSRAGGGEKLFF. DNA for the CDR3: TGTGCCAGCAGTCGCGCGGGCGGGGGGGAAAAACTGTTTTTT. The chain joins TRBV25-1 to TRBJ1-4, with D tentatively TRBD1 (5 bases). The CDR3 is 14 amino acids. Deletions cut 5 bases from V and 8 bases from J, with 15 bases between. Germline lookup yields CDR1 MGHDK and CDR2 SYGVNS.

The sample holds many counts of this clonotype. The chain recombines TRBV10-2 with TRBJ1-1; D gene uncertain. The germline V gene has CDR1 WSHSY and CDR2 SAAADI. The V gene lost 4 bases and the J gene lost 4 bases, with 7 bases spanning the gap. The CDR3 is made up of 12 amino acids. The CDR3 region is CASSGTPTEAFF. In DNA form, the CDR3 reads TGCGCCAGCAGTGGGACGCCCACTGAAGCTTTCTTT.

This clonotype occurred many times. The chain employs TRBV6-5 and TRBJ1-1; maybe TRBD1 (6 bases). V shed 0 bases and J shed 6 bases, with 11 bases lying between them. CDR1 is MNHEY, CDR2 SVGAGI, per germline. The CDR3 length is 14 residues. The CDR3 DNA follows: TGTGCCAGCAGTTACTCGAGTGGGGGCCCTGAAGCTTTCTTT. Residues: CASSYSSGGPEAFF.

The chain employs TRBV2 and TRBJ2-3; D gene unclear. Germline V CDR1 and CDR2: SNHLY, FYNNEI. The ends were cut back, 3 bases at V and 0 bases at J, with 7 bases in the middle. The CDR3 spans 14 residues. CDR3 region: CASSENPSTDTQYF. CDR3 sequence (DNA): TGTGCCAGCAGTGAGAATCCTAGCACAGATACGCAGTATTTT.

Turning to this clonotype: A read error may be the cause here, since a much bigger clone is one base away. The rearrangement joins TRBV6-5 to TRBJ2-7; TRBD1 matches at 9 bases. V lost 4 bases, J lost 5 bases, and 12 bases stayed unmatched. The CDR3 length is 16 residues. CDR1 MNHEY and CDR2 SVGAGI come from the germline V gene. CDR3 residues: CASSSPAGTGFHEQYF. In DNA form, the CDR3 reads TGTGCCAGCAGTTCCCCCGCCGGGACAGGGTTCCACGAGCAGTACTTC.

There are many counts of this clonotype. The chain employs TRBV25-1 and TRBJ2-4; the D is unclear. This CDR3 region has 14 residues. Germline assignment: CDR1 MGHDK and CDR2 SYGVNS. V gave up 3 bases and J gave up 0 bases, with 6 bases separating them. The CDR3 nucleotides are TGTGCCAGCAGTGACAGGTTAGCCAAAAACATTCAGTACTTC. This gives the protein CASSDRLAKNIQYF.